This T cell receptor beta chain was captured in a study of blood T cell repertoires in COVID-19. After removal of 5 bases from V and 7 bases from J, the junction contained 2 bases not matched to a gene. The CDR3 is 12 residues long. Germline CDR1 reads SNHLY; CDR2 reads FYNNEI. Authors' analysis steps: Amplifying reference gene primers gave estimates of nucleated cell counts. Sequencing was performed with immunoSEQ multiplex PCR; in TCRdb, only in-frame clones are kept and a portion is missing. V and J calls and clone size follow that table, whereas D and trimming were derived from the DNA. This table has 150,000 to 180,000 clones, under 85% appearing once. This clone was detected a few times. The Seattle patients joined while their infection was active and were tracked longitudinally afterward.

The receptor was derived from a man aged 55-75 years with COVID-19, enrolled during active disease. The specimen sequenced was peripheral blood. This rearrangement joins TRBV2 to TRBJ2-1; 7 bases line up with TRBD2. The CDR3 bases are TGTGCCAGCAGTAGCGGGGTGAATGAGCAGTTCTTC. The encoded protein is CASSSGVNEQFF.